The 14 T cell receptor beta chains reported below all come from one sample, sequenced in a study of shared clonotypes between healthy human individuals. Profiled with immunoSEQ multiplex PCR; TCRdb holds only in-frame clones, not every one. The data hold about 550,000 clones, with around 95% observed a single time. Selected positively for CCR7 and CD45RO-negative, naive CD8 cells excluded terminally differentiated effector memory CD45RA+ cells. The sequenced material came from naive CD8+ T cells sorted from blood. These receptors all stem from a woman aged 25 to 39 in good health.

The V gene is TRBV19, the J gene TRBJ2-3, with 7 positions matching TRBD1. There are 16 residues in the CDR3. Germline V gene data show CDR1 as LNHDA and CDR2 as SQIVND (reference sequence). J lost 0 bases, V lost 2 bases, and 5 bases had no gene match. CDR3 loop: CASSIKGALSTDTQYF. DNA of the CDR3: TGTGCCAGTAGTATAAAGGGGGCGCTTAGCACAGATACGCAGTATTTT.

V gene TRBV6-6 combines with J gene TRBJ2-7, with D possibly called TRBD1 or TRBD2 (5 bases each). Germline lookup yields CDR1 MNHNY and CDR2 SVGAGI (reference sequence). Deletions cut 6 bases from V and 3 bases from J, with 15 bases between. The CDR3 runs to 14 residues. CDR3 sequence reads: CASSSPGRYYEQYF. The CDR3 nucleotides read TGTGCCAGCAGCTCACCGGGACGGTACTACGAGCAGTACTTC.

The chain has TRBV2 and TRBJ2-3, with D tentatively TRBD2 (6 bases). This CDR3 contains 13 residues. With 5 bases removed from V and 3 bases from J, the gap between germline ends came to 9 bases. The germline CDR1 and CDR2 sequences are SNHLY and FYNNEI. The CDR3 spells CASSPGRTDTQYF. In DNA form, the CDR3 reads TGTGCCAGCAGTCCCGGGAGAACAGATACGCAGTATTTT.

For the CDR3, the DNA is TGTGCCAGCAGTTTCCGGTACACCGGGGAGCTGTTTTTT. Its translation: CASSFRYTGELFF. The chain is built from TRBV28 and TRBJ2-2; no clear D. The CDR3 loop spans 13 amino acids. V shed 3 bases and J shed 3 bases, with 5 bases lying between them. CDR1 MDHEN and CDR2 SYDVKM come from the germline V gene.

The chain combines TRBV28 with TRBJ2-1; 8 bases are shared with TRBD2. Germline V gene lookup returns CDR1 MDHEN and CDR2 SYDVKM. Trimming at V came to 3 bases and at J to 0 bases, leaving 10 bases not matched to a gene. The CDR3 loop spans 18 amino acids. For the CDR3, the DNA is TGTGCCAGCAGTTTCCTCCCACTAGCGGCCACCTCCTACAATGAGCAGTTCTTC. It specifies CASSFLPLAATSYNEQFF.

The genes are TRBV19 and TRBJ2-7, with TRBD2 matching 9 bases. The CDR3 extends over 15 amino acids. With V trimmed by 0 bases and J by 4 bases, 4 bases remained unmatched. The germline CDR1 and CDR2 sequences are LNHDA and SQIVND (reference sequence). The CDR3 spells CASSIDDAGGYEQYF. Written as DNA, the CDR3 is TGTGCCAGTAGTATAGACGACGCGGGGGGGTACGAGCAGTACTTC.

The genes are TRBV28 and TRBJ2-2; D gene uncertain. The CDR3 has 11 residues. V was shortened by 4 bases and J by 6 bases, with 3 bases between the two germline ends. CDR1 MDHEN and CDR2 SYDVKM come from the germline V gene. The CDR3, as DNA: TGTGCCAGCAGTTGGGCCGGGGAGCTGTTTTTT. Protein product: CASSWAGELFF.

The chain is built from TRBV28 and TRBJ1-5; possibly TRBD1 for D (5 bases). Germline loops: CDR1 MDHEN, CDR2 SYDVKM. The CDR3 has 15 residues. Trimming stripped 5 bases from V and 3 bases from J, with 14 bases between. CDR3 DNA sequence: TGTGCCAGCAGTCCTAGGCTAGGGACCAATCAGCCCCAGCATTTT. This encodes CASSPRLGTNQPQHF.

The CDR3 loop is CASSPSTSSSYEQYF. The CDR3 DNA reads as TGTGCCAGCAGTCCTTCGACTTCTAGCTCCTACGAGCAGTACTTC. The gene calls are TRBV11-2 and TRBJ2-7, with D hard to call. With 6 bases removed from V and 0 bases from J, the gap between germline ends came to 15 bases. This CDR3 has 15 amino acids. In germline, CDR1 is SGHAT, CDR2 FQNNGV.

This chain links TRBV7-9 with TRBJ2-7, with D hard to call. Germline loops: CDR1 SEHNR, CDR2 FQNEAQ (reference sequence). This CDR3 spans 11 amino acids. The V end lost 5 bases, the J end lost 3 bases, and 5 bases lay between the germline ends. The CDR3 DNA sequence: TGTGCCAGCAGCCGATACTACGAGCAGTACTTC. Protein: CASSRYYEQYF.

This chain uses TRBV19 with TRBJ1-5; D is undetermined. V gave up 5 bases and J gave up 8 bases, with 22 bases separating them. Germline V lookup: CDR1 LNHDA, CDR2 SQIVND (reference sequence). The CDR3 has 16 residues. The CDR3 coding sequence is TGTGCCAGTAGTCCTCGGGTAGGAGGAATTCAGGAGCCCCAGCATTTT. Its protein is CASSPRVGGIQEPQHF.

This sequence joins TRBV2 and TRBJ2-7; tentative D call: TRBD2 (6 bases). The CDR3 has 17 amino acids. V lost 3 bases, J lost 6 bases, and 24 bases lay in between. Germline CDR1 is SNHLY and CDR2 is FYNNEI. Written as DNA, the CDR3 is TGTGCCAGCAGTGACCCTCGGGGGAAGGGGATCCCCCTCGAGCAGTACTTC. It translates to CASSDPRGKGIPLEQYF.

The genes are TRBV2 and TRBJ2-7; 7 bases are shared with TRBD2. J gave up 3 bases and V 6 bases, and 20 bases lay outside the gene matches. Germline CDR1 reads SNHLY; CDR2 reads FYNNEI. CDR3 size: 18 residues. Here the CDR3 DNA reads TGTGCCAGCAGCGTGACCCAATGGTTCGGGGGGAAATTCTACGAGCAGTACTTC. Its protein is CASSVTQWFGGKFYEQYF.

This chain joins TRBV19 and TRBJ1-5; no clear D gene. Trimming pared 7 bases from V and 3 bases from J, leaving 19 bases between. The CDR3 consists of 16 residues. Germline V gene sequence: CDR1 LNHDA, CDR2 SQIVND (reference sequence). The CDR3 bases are TGTGCCAGTACCCCACATGAGATCCCTTACAATCAGCCCCAGCATTTT. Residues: CASTPHEIPYNQPQHF.